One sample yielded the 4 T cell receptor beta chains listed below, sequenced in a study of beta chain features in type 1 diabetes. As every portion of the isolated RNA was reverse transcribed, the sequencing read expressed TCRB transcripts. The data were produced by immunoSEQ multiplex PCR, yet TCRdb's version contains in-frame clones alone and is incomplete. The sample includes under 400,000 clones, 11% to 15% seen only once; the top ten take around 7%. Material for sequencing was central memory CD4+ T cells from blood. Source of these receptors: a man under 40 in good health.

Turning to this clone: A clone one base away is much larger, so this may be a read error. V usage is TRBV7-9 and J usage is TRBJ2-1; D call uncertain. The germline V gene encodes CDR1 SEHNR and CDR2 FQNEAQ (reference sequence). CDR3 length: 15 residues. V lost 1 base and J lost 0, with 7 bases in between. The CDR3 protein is CASSLEANSYNEQFF. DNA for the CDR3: TGTGCCAGCAGCTTAGAAGCAAACTCCTACAATGAGCAGTTCTTC. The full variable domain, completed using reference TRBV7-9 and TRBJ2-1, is DTGVSQNPRHKITKRGQNVTFRCDPISEHNRLYWYRQTLGQGPEFLTYFQNEAQLEKSRLLSDRFSAERPKGSFSTLEIQRTEQGDSAMYLCASSLEANSYNEQFFGPGTRLTVL.

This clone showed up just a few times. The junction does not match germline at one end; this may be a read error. The CDR3 DNA follows: TGCGCCAGCAGCCAAGAAACAACCCGAAGGGAGCAGTACTTC. As protein: CASSQETTRREQYF. The chain employs TRBV7-9 and TRBJ2-7; unclear D gene. This CDR3 region has 14 residues. The germline V gene has CDR1 SEHNR and CDR2 FQNEAQ (reference sequence).

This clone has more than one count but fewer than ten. DNA of the CDR3: TGTGCCAGCAGTGAGAATAGCGGGGGCGGGGATACGCAGTATTTT. Its translation is CASSENSGGGDTQYF. This chain connects TRBV2 to TRBJ2-3; 9 bases match TRBD2. The CDR3 loop spans 15 amino acids. Germline assignment: CDR1 SNHLY and CDR2 FYNNEI. The V gene end was trimmed by 3 bases and the J gene end by 6 bases; junction bases not matched to a gene: 7.

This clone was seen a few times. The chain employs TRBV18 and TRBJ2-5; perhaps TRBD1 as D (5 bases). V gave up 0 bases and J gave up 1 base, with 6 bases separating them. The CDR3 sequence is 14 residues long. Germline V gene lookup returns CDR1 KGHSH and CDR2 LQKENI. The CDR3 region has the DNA TGTGCCAGCTCACCACCCACAGGCCAAGAGACCCAGTACTTC. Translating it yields CASSPPTGQETQYF. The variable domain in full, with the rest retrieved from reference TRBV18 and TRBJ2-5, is NAGVMQNPRHLVRRRGQEARLRCSPMKGHSHVYWYRQLPEEGLKFMVYLQKENIIDESGMPKERFSAEFPKEGPSILRIQQVVRGDSAAYFCASSPPTGQETQYFGPGTRLLVL.